This T cell receptor (beta chain) originates from a study of blood T cell repertoires in COVID-19. Participants were aged about 18 to 89 years from more than 20 US areas. Cohort 3 donors were reported recovered after two negative PCRs, clearance, or symptom resolution. TCRdb keeps only in-frame clones here, not all; method: immunoSEQ multiplex PCR. This table holds 350,000 to 550,000 clones, around 89% found once. V shed 1 base, J shed 0 bases, and the junction held 3 bases outside the gene matches. Germline values: CDR1 SGHNT, CDR2 YYREEE (reference sequence). CDR3 size: 17 residues. The chain employs TRBV5-4 and TRBJ2-1; 11 bases align to TRBD2. The TCR sequence derives from a man aged 30 to 45 who had recovered from COVID-19. Sequenced sample: PBMCs or T cells enriched from blood (not recorded which). The CDR3 loop is CASSLHLAGGSYNEQFF. CDR3 nucleotides: TGTGCCAGCAGCTTGCATCTAGCGGGAGGCTCCTACAATGAGCAGTTCTTC.